This T cell receptor beta chain is from a study of OX40 agonist ivuxolimab in advanced cancers. Study in general: With a range of roughly 23 to 79, age averaged 60 years, and roughly 80% were male.

With respect to this clone: The antigen is unknown.

The method was immunoSEQ multiplex PCR; TCRdb's version includes in-frame clones alone and lacks a portion of them. The profile covers 45,000 to 50,000 clones, with roughly nine tenths appearing a single time and about 6% taken by the ten largest. Germline loops: CDR1 SGHDT, CDR2 YYEEEE. This CDR3 is 15 amino acids long. Deletions cut 2 bases from V and 5 bases from J, with 14 bases between. Study outcomes and limitations: No determination was made of the antigen specificity of the expanded peripheral T cells. CD8+ T cells (on average) carried more expanded clones than CD4+ T cells. In the 0.1 to 3.0 mg/kg range, CD4+ and CD8+ blood T cells had expanded clonally by week 6.

The chain links TRBV5-6 to TRBJ2-1; TRBD1 might be the D (6 bases). The sample here was CD4+ or CD8+ T cells sorted from blood, taken in a trial of the OX40 agonist ivuxolimab. This sequence originates from an adult with an advanced solid tumor such as melanoma, head and neck, liver or kidney cancer. The CDR3 here is CASSFDGTPHNEQFF. CDR3 nucleotides: TGTGCCAGCAGCTTTGACGGGACACCGCACAATGAGCAGTTCTTC.